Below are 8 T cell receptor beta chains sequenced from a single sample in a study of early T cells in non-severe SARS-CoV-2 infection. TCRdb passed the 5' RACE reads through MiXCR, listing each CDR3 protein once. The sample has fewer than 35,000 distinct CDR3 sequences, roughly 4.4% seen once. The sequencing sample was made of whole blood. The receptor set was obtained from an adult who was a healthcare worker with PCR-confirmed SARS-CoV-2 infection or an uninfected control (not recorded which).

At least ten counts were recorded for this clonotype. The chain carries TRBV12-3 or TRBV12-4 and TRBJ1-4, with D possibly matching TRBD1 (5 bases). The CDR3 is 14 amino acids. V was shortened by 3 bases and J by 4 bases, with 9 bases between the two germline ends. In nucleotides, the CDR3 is TGTGCCAGCAGTTTCGGGGGGGGTAATGAAAAACTGTTTTTT. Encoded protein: CASSFGGGNEKLFF.

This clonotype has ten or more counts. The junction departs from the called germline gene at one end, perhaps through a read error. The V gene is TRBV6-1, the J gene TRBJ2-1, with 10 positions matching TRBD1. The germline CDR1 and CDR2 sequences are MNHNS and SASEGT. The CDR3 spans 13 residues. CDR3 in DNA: TGTGCCAGCAGTTATGACAGGGGGCTTGAGGAGTTCTTC. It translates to CASSYDRGLEEFF.

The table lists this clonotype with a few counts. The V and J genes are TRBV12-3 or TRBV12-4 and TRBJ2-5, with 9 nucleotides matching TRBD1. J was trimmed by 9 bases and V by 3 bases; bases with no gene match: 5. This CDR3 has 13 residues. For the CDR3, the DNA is TGTGCCAGCAGTTTCCGACAGGGGGACGCCCAGTACTTC. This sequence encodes CASSFRQGDAQYF.

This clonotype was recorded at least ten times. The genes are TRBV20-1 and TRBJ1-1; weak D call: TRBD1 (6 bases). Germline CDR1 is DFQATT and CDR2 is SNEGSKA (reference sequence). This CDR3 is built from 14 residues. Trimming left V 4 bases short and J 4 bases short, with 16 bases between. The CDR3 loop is CSANTARGLTEAFF. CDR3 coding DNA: TGCAGTGCTAACACCGCCCGGGGGCTCACTGAAGCTTTCTTT.

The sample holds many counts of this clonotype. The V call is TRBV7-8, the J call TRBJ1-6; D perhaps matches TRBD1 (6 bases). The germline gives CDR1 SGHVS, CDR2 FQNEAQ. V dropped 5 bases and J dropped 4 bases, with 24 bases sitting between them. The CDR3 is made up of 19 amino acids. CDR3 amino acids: CASSLDPVGAGGYNSPLHF. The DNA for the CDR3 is TGTGCCAGCAGCCTAGATCCGGTGGGGGCAGGTGGATATAATTCACCCCTCCACTTT.

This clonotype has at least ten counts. In nucleotides, the CDR3 is TGTGCCAGCAGTTACTCGATGGGGACAACAAGGAATGGCTACACCTTC. It codes for CASSYSMGTTRNGYTF. The chain links TRBV6-2 or TRBV6-3 to TRBJ1-2; tentatively, D is TRBD1 (6 bases). V dropped 0 bases and J dropped 6 bases, with 17 bases sitting between them. CDR1 is MNHEY and CDR2 is SVGEGT in the germline V gene. The CDR3 is made up of 16 amino acids.

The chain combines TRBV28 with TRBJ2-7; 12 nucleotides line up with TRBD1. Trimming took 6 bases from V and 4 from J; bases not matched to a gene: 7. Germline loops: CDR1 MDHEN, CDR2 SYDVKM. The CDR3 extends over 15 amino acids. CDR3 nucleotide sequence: TGTGCCAGCAGCCCACCGGGACAGGGGGCGTACGAGCAGTACTTC. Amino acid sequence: CASSPPGQGAYEQYF.

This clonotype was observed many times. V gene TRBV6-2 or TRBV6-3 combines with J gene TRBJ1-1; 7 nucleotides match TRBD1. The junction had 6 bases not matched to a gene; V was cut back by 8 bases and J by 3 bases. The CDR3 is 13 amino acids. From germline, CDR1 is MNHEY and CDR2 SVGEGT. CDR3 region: CASDQTGYTEAFF. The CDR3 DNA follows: TGTGCCAGCGACCAGACAGGGTACACTGAAGCTTTCTTT.